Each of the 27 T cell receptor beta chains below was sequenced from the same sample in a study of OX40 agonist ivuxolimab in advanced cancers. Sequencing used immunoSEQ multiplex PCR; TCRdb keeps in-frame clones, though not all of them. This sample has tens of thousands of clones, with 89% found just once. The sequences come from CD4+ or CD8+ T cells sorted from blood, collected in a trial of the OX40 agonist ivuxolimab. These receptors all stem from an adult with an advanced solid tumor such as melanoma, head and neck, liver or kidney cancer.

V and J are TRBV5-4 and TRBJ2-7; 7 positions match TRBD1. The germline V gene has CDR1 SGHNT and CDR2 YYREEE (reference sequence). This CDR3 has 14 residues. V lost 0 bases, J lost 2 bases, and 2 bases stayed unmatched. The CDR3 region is CASSLDQGAYEQYF. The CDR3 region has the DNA TGTGCCAGCAGCTTGGATCAGGGGGCCTACGAGCAGTACTTC.

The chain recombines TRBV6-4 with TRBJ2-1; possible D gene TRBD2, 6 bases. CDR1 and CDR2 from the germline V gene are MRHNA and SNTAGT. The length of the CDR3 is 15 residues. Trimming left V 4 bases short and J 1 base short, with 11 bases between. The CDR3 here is CASSVSGESYNEQFF. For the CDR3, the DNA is TGTGCCAGCAGTGTTTCGGGGGAGTCCTACAATGAGCAGTTCTTC.

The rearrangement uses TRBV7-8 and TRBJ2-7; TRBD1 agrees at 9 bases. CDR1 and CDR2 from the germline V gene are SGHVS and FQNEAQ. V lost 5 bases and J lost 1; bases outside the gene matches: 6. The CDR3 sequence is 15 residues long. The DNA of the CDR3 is TGTGCCAGCAGCCCGGGACAGGGACCTTCCTACGAGCAGTACTTC. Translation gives CASSPGQGPSYEQYF.

The CDR3 bases are TGTGCCAGCAGCCACACAGGGAGCGACTCTGGGGCCAACGTCCTGACTTTC. As protein: CASSHTGSDSGANVLTF. The J gene is TRBJ2-6, the V gene TRBV4-2, with D perhaps TRBD1 (6 bases). There are 17 residues in the CDR3. Germline loops: CDR1 LGHNA, CDR2 YNFKEQ. V was trimmed by 3 bases and J by 0 bases, leaving 12 bases between them.

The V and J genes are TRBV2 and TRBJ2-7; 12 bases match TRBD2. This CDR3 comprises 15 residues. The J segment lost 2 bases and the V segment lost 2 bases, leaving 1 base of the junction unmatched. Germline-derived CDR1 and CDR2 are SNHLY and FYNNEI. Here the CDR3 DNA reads TGTGCCAGCAGTGAAAGACTAGCGGGAGCCTACGAGCAGTACTTC. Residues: CASSERLAGAYEQYF.

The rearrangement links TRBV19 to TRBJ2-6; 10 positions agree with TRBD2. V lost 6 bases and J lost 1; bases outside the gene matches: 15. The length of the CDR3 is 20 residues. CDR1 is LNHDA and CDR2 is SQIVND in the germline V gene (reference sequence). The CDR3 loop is CASSTLAGPSTVSGANVLTF. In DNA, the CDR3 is TGTGCCAGTAGCACACTAGCGGGACCTTCAACCGTGTCTGGGGCCAACGTCCTGACTTTC.

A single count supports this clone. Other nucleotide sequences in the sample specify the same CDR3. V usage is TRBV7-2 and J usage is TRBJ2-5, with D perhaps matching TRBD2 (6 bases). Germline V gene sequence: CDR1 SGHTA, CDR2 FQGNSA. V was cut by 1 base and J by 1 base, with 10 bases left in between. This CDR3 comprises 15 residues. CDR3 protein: CASSLVGGIQETQYF. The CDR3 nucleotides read TGTGCCAGCAGCTTAGTGGGCGGGATCCAAGAGACCCAGTACTTC. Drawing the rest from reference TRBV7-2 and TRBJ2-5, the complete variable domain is GAGVSQSPSNKVTEKGKDVELRCDPISGHTALYWYRQSLGQGLEFLIYFQGNSAPDKSGLPSDRFSAERTGGSVSTLTIQRTQQEDSAVYLCASSLVGGIQETQYFGPGTRLLVL.

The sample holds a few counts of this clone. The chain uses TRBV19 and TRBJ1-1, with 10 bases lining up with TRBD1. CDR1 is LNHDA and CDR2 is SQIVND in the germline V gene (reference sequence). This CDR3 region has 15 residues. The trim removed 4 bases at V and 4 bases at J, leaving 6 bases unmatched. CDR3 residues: CASSNPWTGGTEAFF. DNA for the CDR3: TGTGCCAGTAGTAATCCATGGACAGGGGGCACTGAAGCTTTCTTT.

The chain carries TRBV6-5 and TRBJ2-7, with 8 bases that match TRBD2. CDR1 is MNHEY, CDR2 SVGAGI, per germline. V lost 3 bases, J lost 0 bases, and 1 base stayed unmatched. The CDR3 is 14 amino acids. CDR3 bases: TGTGCCAGCAGTTATAGCGGGGACTCCTACGAGCAGTACTTC. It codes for CASSYSGDSYEQYF.

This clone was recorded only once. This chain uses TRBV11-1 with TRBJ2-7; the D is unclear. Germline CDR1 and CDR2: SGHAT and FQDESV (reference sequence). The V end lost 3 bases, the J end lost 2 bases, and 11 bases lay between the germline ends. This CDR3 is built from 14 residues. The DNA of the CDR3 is TGTGCCAGCAGCTTGGGCCGGTTACCCTACGAGCAGTACTTC. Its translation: CASSLGRLPYEQYF.

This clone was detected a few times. As DNA, the CDR3 is TGCGCCAGCAGCCCTCTAGCGGGGAGCACAGATACGCAGTATTTT. This translates into CASSPLAGSTDTQYF. The rearrangement uses TRBV4-3 and TRBJ2-3; 9 nucleotides line up with TRBD2. This CDR3 region has 15 residues. The V gene's germline CDR1 is LGHNA and CDR2 YSLEER. The V and J ends lost 4 bases and 0 bases, in that order; junction bases with no gene match: 2.

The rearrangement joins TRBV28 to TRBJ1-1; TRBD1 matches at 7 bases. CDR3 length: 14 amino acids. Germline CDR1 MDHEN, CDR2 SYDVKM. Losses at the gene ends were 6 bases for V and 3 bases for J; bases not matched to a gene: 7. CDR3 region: CASRPQGWDTEAFF. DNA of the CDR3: TGTGCCAGCAGACCACAGGGGTGGGACACTGAAGCTTTCTTT. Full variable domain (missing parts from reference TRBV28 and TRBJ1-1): DVKVTQSSRYLVKRTGEKVFLECVQDMDHENMFWYRQDPGLGLRLIYFSYDVKMKEKGDIPEGYSVSREKKERFSLILESASTNQTSMYLCASRPQGWDTEAFFGQGTRLTVV.

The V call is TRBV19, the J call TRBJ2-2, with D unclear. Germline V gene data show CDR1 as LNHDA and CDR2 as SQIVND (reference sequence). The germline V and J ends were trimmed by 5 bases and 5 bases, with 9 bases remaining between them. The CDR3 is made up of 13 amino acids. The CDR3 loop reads CASSLSSTGELFF. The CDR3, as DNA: TGTGCCAGTAGTTTGAGTAGTACCGGGGAGCTGTTTTTT.

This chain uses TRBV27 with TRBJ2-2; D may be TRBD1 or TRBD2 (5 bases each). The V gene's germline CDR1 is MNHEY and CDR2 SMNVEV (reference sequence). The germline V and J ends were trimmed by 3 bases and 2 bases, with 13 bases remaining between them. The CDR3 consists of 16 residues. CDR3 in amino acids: CASSFGAVPNTGELFF. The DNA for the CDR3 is TGTGCCAGCAGTTTCGGGGCAGTACCTAACACCGGGGAGCTGTTTTTT.

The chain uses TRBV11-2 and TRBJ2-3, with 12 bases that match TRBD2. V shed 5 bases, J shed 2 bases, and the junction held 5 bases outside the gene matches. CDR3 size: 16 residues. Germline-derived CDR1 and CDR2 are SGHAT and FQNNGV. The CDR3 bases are TGTGCCAGCAGCCGCGGACTAGCGGGGCTCACAGATACGCAGTATTTT. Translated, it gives CASSRGLAGLTDTQYF.

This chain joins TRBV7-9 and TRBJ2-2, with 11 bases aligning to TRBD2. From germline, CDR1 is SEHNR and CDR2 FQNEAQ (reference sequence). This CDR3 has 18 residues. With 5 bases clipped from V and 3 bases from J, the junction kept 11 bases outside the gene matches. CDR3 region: CASSIRTSGRPDTGELFF. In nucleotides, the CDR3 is TGTGCCAGCAGCATAAGGACTAGCGGGCGCCCGGACACCGGGGAGCTGTTTTTT.

The CDR3 protein is CASSQDLVGSGGTEAFF. CDR3 DNA sequence: TGCGCCAGCAGCCAAGATCTTGTAGGCTCGGGCGGCACTGAAGCTTTCTTT. The chain employs TRBV4-3 and TRBJ1-1; D is unresolved. The CDR3 length is 17 residues. CDR1 and CDR2 (germline): LGHNA, YSLEER. Between the trimmed V and J ends, which lost 0 bases and 4 bases, there was a span of 18 bases.

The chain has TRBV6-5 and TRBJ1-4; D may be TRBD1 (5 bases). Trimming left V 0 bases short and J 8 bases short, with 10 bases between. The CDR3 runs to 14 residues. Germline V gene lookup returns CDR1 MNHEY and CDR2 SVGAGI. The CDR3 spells CASSYSGEGEKLFF. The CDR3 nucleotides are TGTGCCAGCAGTTACTCGGGGGAGGGGGAAAAACTGTTTTTT.

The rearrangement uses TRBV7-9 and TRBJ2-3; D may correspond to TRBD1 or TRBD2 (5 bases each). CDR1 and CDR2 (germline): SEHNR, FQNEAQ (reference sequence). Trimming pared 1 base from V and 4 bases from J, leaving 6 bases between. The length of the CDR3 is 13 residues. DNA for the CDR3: TGTGCCAGCAGCTTAGTGGGGGCAGATACGCAGTATTTT. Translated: CASSLVGADTQYF.

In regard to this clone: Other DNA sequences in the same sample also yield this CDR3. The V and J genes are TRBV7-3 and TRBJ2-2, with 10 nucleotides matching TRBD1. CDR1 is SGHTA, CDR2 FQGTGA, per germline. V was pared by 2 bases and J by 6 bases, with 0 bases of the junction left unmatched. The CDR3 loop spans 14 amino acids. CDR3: CASSLGQGAGELFF. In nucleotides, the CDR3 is TGTGCCAGCAGCTTAGGACAGGGGGCCGGGGAGCTGTTTTTT.

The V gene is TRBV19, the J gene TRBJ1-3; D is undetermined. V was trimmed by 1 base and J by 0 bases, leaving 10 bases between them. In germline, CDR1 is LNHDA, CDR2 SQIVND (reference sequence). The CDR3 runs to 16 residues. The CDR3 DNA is TGTGCCAGTAGTATAGGAGGGTGGAACTCTGGAAACACCATATATTTT. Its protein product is CASSIGGWNSGNTIYF.

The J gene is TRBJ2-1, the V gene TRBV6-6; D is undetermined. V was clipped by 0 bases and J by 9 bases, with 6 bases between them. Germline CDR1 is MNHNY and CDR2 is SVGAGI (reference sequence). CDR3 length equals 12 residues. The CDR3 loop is CASSYSGAEQFF. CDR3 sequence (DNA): TGTGCCAGCAGTTACTCGGGCGCTGAGCAGTTCTTC.

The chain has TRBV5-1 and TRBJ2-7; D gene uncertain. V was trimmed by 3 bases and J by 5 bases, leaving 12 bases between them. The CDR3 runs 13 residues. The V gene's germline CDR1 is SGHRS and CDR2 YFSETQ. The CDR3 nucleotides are TGCGCCAGCAGCTCCCTGAATGGGGACGAGCAGTACTTC. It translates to CASSSLNGDEQYF.

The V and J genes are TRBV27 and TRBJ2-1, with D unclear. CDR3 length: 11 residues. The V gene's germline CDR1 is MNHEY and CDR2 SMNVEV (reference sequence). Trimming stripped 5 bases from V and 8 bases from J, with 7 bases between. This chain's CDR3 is CASSAGHEQFF. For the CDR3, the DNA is TGTGCCAGCAGTGCAGGCCATGAGCAGTTCTTC.

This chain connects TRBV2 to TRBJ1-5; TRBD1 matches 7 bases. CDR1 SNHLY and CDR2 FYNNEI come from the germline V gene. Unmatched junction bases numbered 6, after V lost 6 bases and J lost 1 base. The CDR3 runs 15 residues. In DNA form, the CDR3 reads TGTGCCAGCAGCCTCAGGGGACAGAGCAATCAGCCCCAGCATTTT. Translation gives CASSLRGQSNQPQHF.

The CDR3, as DNA: TGTGCCAGGAGACAGGGTTTTGAGCAGTTCTTC. Translation gives CARRQGFEQFF. V gene TRBV2 combines with J gene TRBJ2-1, with TRBD1 matching 7 bases. This CDR3 has 11 amino acids. Trimming removed 9 bases from V and 9 bases from J; junction bases left unmatched: 5. Germline CDR1 reads SNHLY; CDR2 reads FYNNEI.

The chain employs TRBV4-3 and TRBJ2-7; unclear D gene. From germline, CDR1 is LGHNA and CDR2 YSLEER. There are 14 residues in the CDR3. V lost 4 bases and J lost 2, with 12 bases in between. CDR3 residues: CASSPFGGAYEQYF. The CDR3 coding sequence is TGCGCCAGCAGCCCCTTCGGCGGAGCCTACGAGCAGTACTTC.